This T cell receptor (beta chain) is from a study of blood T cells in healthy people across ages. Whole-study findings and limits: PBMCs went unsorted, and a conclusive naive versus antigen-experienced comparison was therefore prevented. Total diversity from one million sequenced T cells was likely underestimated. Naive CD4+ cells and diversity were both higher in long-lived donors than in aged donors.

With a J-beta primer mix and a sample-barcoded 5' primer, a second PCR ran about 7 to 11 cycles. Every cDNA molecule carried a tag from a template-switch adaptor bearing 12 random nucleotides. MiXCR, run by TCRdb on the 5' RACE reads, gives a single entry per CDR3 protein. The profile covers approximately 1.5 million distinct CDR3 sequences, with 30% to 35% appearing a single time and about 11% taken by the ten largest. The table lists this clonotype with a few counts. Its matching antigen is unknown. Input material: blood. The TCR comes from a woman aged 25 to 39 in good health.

As DNA, the CDR3 is TGCAGTGCTCACCGCGGTACCGGTGGGGGTGAAAAACTGTTTTTT. Amino acids: CSAHRGTGGGEKLFF. This chain links TRBV20-1 with TRBJ1-4; D is perhaps TRBD1 (5 bases). Germline lookup yields CDR1 DFQATT and CDR2 SNEGSKA (reference sequence). CDR3 size: 15 residues. Trimming cost V 5 bases and J 7 bases, with 20 bases left between them.